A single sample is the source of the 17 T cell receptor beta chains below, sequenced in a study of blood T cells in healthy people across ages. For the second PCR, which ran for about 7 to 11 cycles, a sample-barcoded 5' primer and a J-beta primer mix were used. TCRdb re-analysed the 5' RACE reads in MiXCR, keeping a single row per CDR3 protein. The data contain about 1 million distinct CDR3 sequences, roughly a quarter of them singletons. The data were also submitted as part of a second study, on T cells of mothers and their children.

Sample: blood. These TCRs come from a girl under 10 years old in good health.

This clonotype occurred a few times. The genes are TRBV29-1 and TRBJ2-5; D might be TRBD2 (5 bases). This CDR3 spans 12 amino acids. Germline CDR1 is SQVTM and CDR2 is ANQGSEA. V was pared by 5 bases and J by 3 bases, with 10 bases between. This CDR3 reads CSVPNGEETQYF. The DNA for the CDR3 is TGCAGCGTTCCCAACGGGGAAGAGACCCAGTACTTC.

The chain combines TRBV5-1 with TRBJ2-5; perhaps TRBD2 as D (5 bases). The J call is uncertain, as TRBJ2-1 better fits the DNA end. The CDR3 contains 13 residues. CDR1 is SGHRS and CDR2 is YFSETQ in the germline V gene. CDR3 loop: CASSFSRGNEQFF. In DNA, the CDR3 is TGCGCCAGCAGCTTTTCCCGGGGAAATGAGCAGTTCTTC.

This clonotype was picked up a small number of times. The DNA for the CDR3 is TGCAGTGCTAGAGTGACGGGGTATAGCACAGATACGCAGTATTTT. Protein: CSARVTGYSTDTQYF. The chain carries TRBV20-1 and TRBJ2-3; D is perhaps TRBD2 (5 bases). Trimming left V 1 base short and J 0 bases short, with 11 bases between. This CDR3 contains 15 residues. Germline V gene sequence: CDR1 DFQATT, CDR2 SNEGSKA (reference sequence).

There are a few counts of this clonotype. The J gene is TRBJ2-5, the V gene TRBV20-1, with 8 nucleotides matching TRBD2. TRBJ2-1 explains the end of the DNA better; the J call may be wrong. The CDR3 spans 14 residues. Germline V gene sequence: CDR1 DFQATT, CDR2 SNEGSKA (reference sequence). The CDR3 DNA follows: TGCAGTGCTAGAGAAGAGCGGGAGCTTAATGAGCAGTTCTTC. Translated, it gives CSAREERELNEQFF.

CDR3 DNA sequence: TGTGCCAGCAGGGATCCTAGGGGGAAGCAGTACTTC. It specifies CASRDPRGKQYF. The chain employs TRBV6-5 and TRBJ2-7; TRBD1 might be the D (6 bases). V was clipped by 6 bases and J by 8 bases, with 14 bases between them. The CDR3 loop spans 12 amino acids. Germline V lookup: CDR1 MNHEY, CDR2 SVGAGI.

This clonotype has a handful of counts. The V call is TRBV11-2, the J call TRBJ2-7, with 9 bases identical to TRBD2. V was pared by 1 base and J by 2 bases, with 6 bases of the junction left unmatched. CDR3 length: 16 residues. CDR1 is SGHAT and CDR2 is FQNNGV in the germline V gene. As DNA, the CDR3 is TGTGCCAGCAGCTTAGTCGCGACTAGCGGTACCTACGAGCAGTACTTC. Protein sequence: CASSLVATSGTYEQYF. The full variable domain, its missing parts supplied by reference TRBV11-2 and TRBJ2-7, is EAGVAQSPRYKIIEKRQSVAFWCNPISGHATLYWYQQILGQGPKLLIQFQNNGVVDDSQLPKDRFSAERLKGVDSTLKIQPAKLEDSAVYLCASSLVATSGTYEQYFGPGTRLTVT.

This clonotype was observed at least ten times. CDR3 loop: CASSASQSYEQYF. The CDR3 DNA reads TGTGCCAGCAGCGCCTCCCAGAGCTACGAGCAGTACTTC. This rearrangement joins TRBV28 to TRBJ2-7; D remains ambiguous. V was shortened by 6 bases and J by 3 bases, with 12 bases between the two germline ends. This CDR3 contains 13 residues. The germline V gene has CDR1 MDHEN and CDR2 SYDVKM.

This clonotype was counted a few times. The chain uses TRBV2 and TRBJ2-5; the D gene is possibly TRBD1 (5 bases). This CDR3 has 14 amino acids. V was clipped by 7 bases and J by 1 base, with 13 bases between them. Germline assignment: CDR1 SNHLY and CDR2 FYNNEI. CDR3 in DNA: TGTGCCAGCACCTCCGACAGAAGCCAAGAGACCCAGTACTTC. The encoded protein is CASTSDRSQETQYF.

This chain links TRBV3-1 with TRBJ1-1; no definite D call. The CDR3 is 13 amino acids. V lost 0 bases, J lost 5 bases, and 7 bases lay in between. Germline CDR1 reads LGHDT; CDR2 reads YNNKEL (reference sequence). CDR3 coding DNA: TGTGCCAGCAGCCAAGAGTTGGGGACTGAAGCTTTCTTT. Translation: CASSQELGTEAFF. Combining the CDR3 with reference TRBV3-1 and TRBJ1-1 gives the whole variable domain DTAVSQTPKYLVTQMGNDKSIKCEQNLGHDTMYWYKQDSKKFLKIMFSYNNKELIINETVPNRFSPKSPDKAHLNLHINSLELGDSAVYFCASSQELGTEAFFGQGTRLTVV.

CDR3 residues: CASSPGTSSDTQYF. The CDR3 DNA is TGTGCCAGCTCACCCGGGACTAGCTCAGATACGCAGTATTTT. The chain employs TRBV18 and TRBJ2-3; 9 bases fit TRBD2. V shed 3 bases, J shed 4 bases, and the junction held 2 bases outside the gene matches. This CDR3 has 14 residues. Germline V gene lookup returns CDR1 KGHSH and CDR2 LQKENI. Full variable domain (remainder filled in from reference TRBV18 and TRBJ2-3): NAGVMQNPRHLVRRRGQEARLRCSPMKGHSHVYWYRQLPEEGLKFMVYLQKENIIDESGMPKERFSAEFPKEGPSILRIQQVVRGDSAAYFCASSPGTSSDTQYFGPGTRLTVL.

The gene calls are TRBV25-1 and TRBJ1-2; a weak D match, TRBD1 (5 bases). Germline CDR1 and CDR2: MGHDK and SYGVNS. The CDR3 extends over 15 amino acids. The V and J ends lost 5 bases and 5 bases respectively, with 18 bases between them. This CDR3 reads CASSPFGTKEYGYTF. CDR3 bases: TGTGCCAGCAGTCCGTTCGGGACGAAGGAATATGGCTACACCTTC.

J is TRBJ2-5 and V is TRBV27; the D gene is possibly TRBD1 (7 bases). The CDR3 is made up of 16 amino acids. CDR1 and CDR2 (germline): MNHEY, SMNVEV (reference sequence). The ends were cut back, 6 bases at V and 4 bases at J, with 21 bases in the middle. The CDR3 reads CASSPGGGGGLETQYF. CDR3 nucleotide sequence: TGTGCCAGCAGCCCCGGAGGAGGAGGGGGCCTAGAGACCCAGTACTTC.

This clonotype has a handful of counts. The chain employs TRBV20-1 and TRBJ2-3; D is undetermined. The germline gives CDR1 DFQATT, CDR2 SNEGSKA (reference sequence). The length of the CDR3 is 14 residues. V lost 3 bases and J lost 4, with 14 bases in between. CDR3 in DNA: TGCAGTGCTAGGACCGCCTTAACCCCAGATACGCAGTATTTT. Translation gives CSARTALTPDTQYF.

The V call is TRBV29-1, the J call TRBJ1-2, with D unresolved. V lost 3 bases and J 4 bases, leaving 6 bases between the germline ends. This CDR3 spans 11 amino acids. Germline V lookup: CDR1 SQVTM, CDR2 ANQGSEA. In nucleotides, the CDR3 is TGCAGCGTTGATTCACCCTATGGCTACACCTTC. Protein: CSVDSPYGYTF.

CDR3 DNA: TGTGCCAGCAGCTTGGGTAAGAATCAGTTCTTC. It is translated as CASSLGKNQFF. The chain is built from TRBV11-2 and TRBJ2-1; D remains ambiguous. The germline V and J ends were trimmed by 3 bases and 13 bases, with 10 bases remaining between them. CDR1 SGHAT and CDR2 FQNNGV come from the germline V gene. The CDR3 is 11 amino acids.

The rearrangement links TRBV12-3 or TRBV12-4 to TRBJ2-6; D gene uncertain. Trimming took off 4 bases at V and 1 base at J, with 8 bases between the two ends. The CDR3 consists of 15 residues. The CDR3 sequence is CASSSHSSGANVLTF. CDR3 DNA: TGTGCCAGCAGTTCACACAGTTCTGGGGCCAACGTCCTGACTTTC.

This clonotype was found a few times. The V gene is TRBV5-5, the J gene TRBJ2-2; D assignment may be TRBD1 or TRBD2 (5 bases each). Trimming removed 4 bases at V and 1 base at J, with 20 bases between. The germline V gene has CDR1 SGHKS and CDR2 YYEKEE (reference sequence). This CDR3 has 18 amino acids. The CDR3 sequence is CASSRLLLGTENTGELFF. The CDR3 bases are TGTGCCAGCAGCCGACTCCTCCTGGGGACGGAGAACACCGGGGAGCTGTTTTTT.